This TCR beta chain was documented in a study of blood T cells in healthy people across ages. Overall study: The template switching approach captured approximately one barcoded beta molecule for every two T cells.

Germline CDR1 and CDR2: SGHRS and YFSETQ. CDR3 length: 15 residues. The V gene lost 3 bases and the J gene lost 2 bases, with 14 bases spanning the gap. The authors ran a second PCR of about 6 to 11 cycles using a sample-barcoded 5' primer and a J-beta primer mix. Researchers report that a template-switch adaptor with 12 random nucleotides tagged each cDNA molecule. TCRdb itself ran the 5' RACE reads through MiXCR, one entry per CDR3 protein. The sample includes roughly 680,000 distinct CDR3 sequences, roughly 21% of them seen just once. Study findings and constraints: Aged donors had fewer naive CD4+ cells and lower diversity than long-lived donors.

This clonotype was counted between two and nine times. The antigen is not known. They isolated at least 6 million PBMCs from each sample. The V call is TRBV5-1, the J call TRBJ1-1, with a weak D call TRBD1 (6 bases). The TCR comes from a man in his 70s in good health. Sequenced input: blood. The CDR3 is CASSSTGKGNTEAFF. The CDR3 DNA sequence: TGCGCCAGCAGCTCCACAGGGAAGGGTAACACTGAAGCTTTCTTT.